This entry describes one T cell receptor beta chain. No antigen is known for it. Qualities for individual bases were not recorded, and no much larger clone is one base off. CD8 naive samples consisted of CD45RO-negative cells that were positively selected for CCR7, yielding a CD45RA+CCR7+ population without TemRA cells. Healthy HIV-negative adults with no recently reported acute infections or vaccinations were included as donors. Every donor was a Caucasian adult living in Nashville, Tennessee, USA. Blood was obtained by leukapheresis, after which PBMCs were separated by Ficoll-Histopaque density gradient centrifugation and cryopreserved in liquid nitrogen vapor phase. Analytical flow cytometry was used to check the purity and quantity of each magnetically sorted T cell population. Genomic DNA was isolated from every sorted fraction and measured by UV absorbance on a Nanodrop 2000c. The data are from a study of shared clonotypes between healthy human individuals (dated by TCRdb to between 2020 and 2021). Study-level background: The cohort included a few men and two women between 18 and 49 years of age. For each donor, CD4 naive and CD4 memory were each run on three plates, CD8 naive on two plates, and CD8 memory on one plate. To estimate repertoire size and how much clonotypes are shared between individuals, the study performed deep sequencing of blood TCR repertoires from about five healthy adults. Libraries were prepared and TCR repertoires were sequenced by different laboratories using diverse techniques, in order to increase sequencing depth and limit assay-specific biases. Each donor's leukapheresis produced roughly between roughly 0.94 and 9.5 billion PBMCs. Broader findings and caveats from the paper: Even with the large sequencing depth, rarefaction of the sorted-subset datasets indicated that sequencing was incomplete. Roughly 5.2% of naive CD4, 3.5% of naive CD8, about 2.4% of memory CD4, and approximately 0.39% of memory CD8 clonotypes were shared across several donors. Sampling was restricted to blood, and TCR repertoires in tissues likely differ from the TCR repertoires found in blood. Estimated clonotype richness was generally larger for naive than for memory subsets. Clonotypes shared by all four sorted-subset donors showed higher generation probabilities than non-shared clonotypes. The small number of donors limited the genetic and exposure-history diversity represented. Pairwise subsampling indicated that sequencing depth was expected to affect the degree of clonotype sharing among donors.

Taken from the germline V gene, the CDR1 and CDR2 loops are SQVTM and ANQGSEA. The CDR3 sequence holds 14 residues, the cysteine and phenylalanine included. CDR3 DNA only is kept here, 42 bases in frame from base 1. From V the trimming removes 4 bases and from J it removes 0 bases, while the gene matches leave 2 bases of the junction unaccounted for. TCR CDR3 regions were amplified from genomic DNA by multiplex PCR using the deep immunoSEQ assay. Extracted genomic DNA from each cell subset was distributed evenly across all wells of several immunoSEQ 96-well plates, and each plate was treated as a replicate. For sorted subsets, each replicate PCR was loaded with roughly 190 ng genomic DNA, equivalent to 25,000 to 35,000 T cell genomes. Purified libraries were quantified with a Qubit 3.0 fluorometer, sized on a Bioanalyzer 2100, and re-quantified with the KAPA Library Quantification kit. Every immunoSEQ 96-well plate was sequenced on a separate single-read 150-cycle Illumina NextSeq 550 flow cell. Processing in the source paper ran as follows. Because the immunoSEQ output held only junctional sequences and lacked quality scores, the filtering could not match the filtering applied to full-length reads. Sequences were annotated with PyIR, a Python wrapper for IgBLAST v1.9, and V/J genes and CDR3 were assigned using IMGT germline references. Reads were filtered out if the reads had weak V/J assignments (E-value above 1e-6), no CDR3, stop codons, out-of-frame junctions, or ambiguous translated residues. V3J clonotypes were defined as sequences sharing the same inferred V gene, J gene, and CDR3 amino acid sequence. To compute the percentage overlap between repertoires, the number of shared unique clonotypes was divided by the size of the smaller repertoire. Repertoire richness was assessed with RTK rarefaction, the Chao1 estimator, and Recon v2.1 estimates of unobserved clonotypes. Generation probabilities were computed with OLGA for all TCRbeta clonotypes obtained by the gDNA method from several donors. TCRdb provides this immuneACCESS table in a form limited to in-frame rearrangements. Some clones are lacking; in checked studies, under half of them reflect an unresolved V gene, and why the rest are absent is not known. V and J calls plus clone size are reproduced from that table; the DNA served to infer D and trimming. The sample table shows around 2.1 million clones, and around 93% are seen once. The top ten hold under 2% of the sample.

The sequence joins TRBV29-1 to TRBJ2-2; 7 junctional bases match TRBD2. Specimen: naive CD8+ T cells from PBMCs. The intended sense of this specimen's cell subset or site label: CD45RA+CCR7+. The origin of this receptor is a man aged 18-30 years in good health. Some clones in this sample may be carry-over from other donors' samples. In nucleotides, the sequence is TGCAGCGTTGCAGCGGGAACGAACACCGGGGAGCTGTTTTTT. This translates into CSVAAGTNTGELFF.